This TCR beta chain was recovered during a study of OX40 agonist ivuxolimab in advanced cancers. As for the study in general: Administration of intravenous ivuxolimab to patients occurred every 2 weeks at 0.01 to 10 mg/kg.

For this clone: The antigen is unknown.

Whole-study results and caveats: People who partly responded at 0.1-3.0 mg/kg had some of the least clonal expansion seen.

Sequenced by immunoSEQ multiplex PCR; TCRdb stores in-frame clones only, minus some. The sample holds roughly 100,000 clones, 70% to 85% seen once. This CDR3 region has 16 residues. Germline CDR1 is SGHDN and CDR2 is FVKESK. The ends were cut back, 2 bases at V and 0 bases at J, with 13 bases in the middle. V gene TRBV14 combines with J gene TRBJ1-1; no reliable D call. The clonotype originates from an adult with an advanced solid tumor such as melanoma, head and neck, liver or kidney cancer. This specimen consisted of CD4+ or CD8+ T cells sorted from blood, obtained in a trial of the OX40 agonist ivuxolimab. The CDR3 DNA is TGTGCCAGCAGCCAAATAGGTAAAGGGATGAACACTGAAGCTTTCTTT. This translates into CASSQIGKGMNTEAFF.